This passage covers 9 T cell receptor beta chains from one sample sequenced in a study of blood T cell repertoires in COVID-19. Clones were sequenced by immunoSEQ multiplex PCR, and TCRdb holds only the in-frame ones, with some missing. The data contain about 53,000 clones, 80% to 90% of them singletons. The sequenced sample was peripheral blood. The receptors shown here come from a middle-aged man with acute or convalescent COVID-19.

V is TRBV7-3 and J is TRBJ2-1; 10 nucleotides line up with TRBD2. Per the germline V gene, CDR1 is SGHTA and CDR2 is FQGTGA. V was clipped by 0 bases and J by 1 base; unmatched bases: 9. The CDR3 is 19 amino acids. CDR3 DNA: TGTGCCAGCAGCTTAACGTCGCTAGCGGGAGTCGGGTCCTACAATGAGCAGTTCTTC. Its protein is CASSLTSLAGVGSYNEQFF.

The chain uses TRBV7-3 and TRBJ1-1; D gene ambiguous. V lost 5 bases and J 0 bases, leaving 10 bases between the germline ends. Looked up from germline, CDR1 is SGHTA and CDR2 is FQGTGA. The CDR3 is 14 residues long. As DNA, the CDR3 is TGTGCCAGCAGCCCCAGCGCCCTGAACACTGAAGCTTTCTTT. Translating gives CASSPSALNTEAFF.

The V and J genes are TRBV7-9 and TRBJ2-1, with 8 bases lining up with TRBD1. Losses at the gene ends were 5 bases for V and 4 bases for J; bases not matched to a gene: 4. This CDR3 region has 14 residues. From germline, CDR1 is SEHNR and CDR2 FQNEAQ (reference sequence). The CDR3 region is CASSQGAGYNEQFF. CDR3 nucleotide sequence: TGTGCCAGCAGCCAGGGGGCAGGTTACAATGAGCAGTTCTTC.

This rearrangement joins TRBV7-3 to TRBJ1-6; D not certain. Germline values: CDR1 SGHTA, CDR2 FQGTGA. This CDR3 region has 13 residues. V was trimmed by 5 bases and J by 10 bases, leaving 12 bases between them. CDR3 DNA sequence: TGTGCCAGCAGCGGGAGGGATGGGTCACCCCTCCACTTT. It translates to CASSGRDGSPLHF.

The chain employs TRBV2 and TRBJ1-2; D is unclear. The CDR3 covers 16 residues. Germline assignment: CDR1 SNHLY and CDR2 FYNNEI. V gave up 7 bases and J gave up 1 base, with 19 bases separating them. CDR3 residues: CASNSRESNINYGYTF. The CDR3 nucleotides are TGTGCCAGCAACAGCCGAGAATCGAATATTAACTATGGCTACACCTTC.

The genes are TRBV18 and TRBJ2-7, with 9 bases lining up with TRBD1. V lost 5 bases, J lost 0 bases, and 8 bases stayed unmatched. Germline CDR1 KGHSH, CDR2 LQKENI. The CDR3 is 16 residues long. This CDR3 is CASSSTGGLISYEQYF. The CDR3 region has the DNA TGTGCCAGCTCATCTACAGGGGGCCTCATCTCCTACGAGCAGTACTTC. Full variable domain (outside the CDR3, taken from reference TRBV18 and TRBJ2-7): NAGVMQNPRHLVRRRGQEARLRCSPMKGHSHVYWYRQLPEEGLKFMVYLQKENIIDESGMPKERFSAEFPKEGPSILRIQQVVRGDSAAYFCASSSTGGLISYEQYFGPGTRLTVT.

This clone was recorded once. This chain uses TRBV6-5 with TRBJ2-2; TRBD2 is a possible D gene (7 bases). This CDR3 has 13 amino acids. The V end was cut by 11 bases, the J end by 3 bases, with 13 bases between. Germline-derived CDR1 and CDR2 are MNHEY and SVGAGI. This CDR3 is CAGGAGYTGELFF. For the CDR3, the DNA is TGTGCCGGGGGGGCAGGGTACACCGGGGAGCTGTTTTTT.

The gene calls are TRBV9 and TRBJ1-3, with 9 bases aligning to TRBD1. The CDR3 runs to 19 residues. With 0 bases clipped from V and 0 bases from J, the junction kept 10 bases outside the gene matches. CDR1 is SGDLS, CDR2 YYNGEE, per germline. CDR3 protein: CASSVDSTTGGYSGNTIYF. The CDR3, as DNA: TGTGCCAGCAGCGTAGACTCTACTACAGGGGGCTACTCTGGAAACACCATATATTTT.

The gene calls are TRBV6-5 and TRBJ1-1, with a weak D call TRBD1 (5 bases). The V gene lost 6 bases and the J gene lost 7 bases, with 15 bases spanning the gap. CDR3 length equals 13 residues. The germline V gene encodes CDR1 MNHEY and CDR2 SVGAGI. CDR3 amino acids: CASRPTEVHEAFF. The DNA for the CDR3 is TGTGCCAGCAGACCGACAGAGGTCCATGAAGCTTTCTTT.